The sequence of this T cell receptor beta chain was determined in a study of cytomegalovirus exposure and HLA in healthy donors. Vbeta (60) and Jbeta (13) primers were used in the PCR. This table comes from immunoSEQ multiplex PCR, and its TCRdb copy is limited to in-frame clones, with some not included. This table has some 130,000 clones, around four fifths appearing once. The CDR3 spans 18 residues. Germline CDR1 is SEHNR and CDR2 is FQNEAQ (reference sequence). The V and J ends lost 3 bases and 4 bases respectively, with 23 bases between them. The chain couples TRBV7-9 to TRBJ2-3, with TRBD2 as a possible D gene (7 bases). Material for sequencing was PBMCs. This receptor was obtained from a boy younger than 18 in good health and CMV-seronegative. CDR3 nucleotide sequence: TGTGCCAGCAGCTTCCCATCGGGGGGCTCAGCAAGGGCAGATACGCAGTATTTT. Translating gives CASSFPSGGSARADTQYF.